This T cell receptor beta chain originates from a study of blood T cell repertoires in COVID-19. Clones were read by immunoSEQ multiplex PCR, and TCRdb kept only the in-frame ones, dropping some. The sample consists of tens of thousands of clones, roughly 88% of them appearing once. The V segment lost 4 bases and the J segment 1 base; nucleotides outside the gene matches: 17. The CDR3 length is 18 residues. The germline gives CDR1 SQVTM, CDR2 ANQGSEA. Sequenced material: peripheral blood. The sequence came from a man aged 55 to 69 with acute or convalescent COVID-19. This sequence joins TRBV29-1 and TRBJ1-1, with 8 bases matching TRBD1. The CDR3 DNA follows: TGCAGCGTTGTTAGCGGGCCCATGTACAGGGGGACGAACACTGAAGCTTTCTTT. It is translated as CSVVSGPMYRGTNTEAFF.